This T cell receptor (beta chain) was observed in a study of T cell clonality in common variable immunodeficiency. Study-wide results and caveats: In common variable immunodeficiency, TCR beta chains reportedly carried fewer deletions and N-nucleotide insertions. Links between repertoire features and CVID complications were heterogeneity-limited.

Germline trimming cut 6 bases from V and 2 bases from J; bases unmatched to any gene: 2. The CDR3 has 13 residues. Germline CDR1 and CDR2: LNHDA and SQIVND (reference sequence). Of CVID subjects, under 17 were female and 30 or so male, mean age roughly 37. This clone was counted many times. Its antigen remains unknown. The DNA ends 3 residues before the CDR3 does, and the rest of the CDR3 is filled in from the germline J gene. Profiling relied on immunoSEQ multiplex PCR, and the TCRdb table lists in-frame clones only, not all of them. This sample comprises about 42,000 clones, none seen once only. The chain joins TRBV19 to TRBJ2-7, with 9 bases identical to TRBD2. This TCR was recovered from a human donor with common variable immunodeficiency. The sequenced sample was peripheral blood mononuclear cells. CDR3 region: CASRASGAYEQYF. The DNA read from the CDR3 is TGTGCCAGTAGGGCTAGCGGGGCCTACGAG.